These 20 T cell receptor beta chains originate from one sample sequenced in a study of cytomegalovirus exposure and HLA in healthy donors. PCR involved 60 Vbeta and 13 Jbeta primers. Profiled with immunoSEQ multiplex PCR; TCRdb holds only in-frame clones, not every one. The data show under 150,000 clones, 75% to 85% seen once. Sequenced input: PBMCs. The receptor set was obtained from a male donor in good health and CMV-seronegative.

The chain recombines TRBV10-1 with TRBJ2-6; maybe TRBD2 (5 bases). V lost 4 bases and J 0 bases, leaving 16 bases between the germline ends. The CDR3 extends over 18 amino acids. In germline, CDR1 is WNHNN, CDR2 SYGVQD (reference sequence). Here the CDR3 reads CASSGNKEAFSGANVLTF. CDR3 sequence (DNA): TGCGCCAGCAGTGGGAATAAGGAGGCTTTCTCTGGGGCCAACGTCCTGACTTTC.

In DNA form, the CDR3 reads TGTGCCAGTAGTCCGTGGGACAGGGTCTTCTACGAGCAGTACTTC. This gives the protein CASSPWDRVFYEQYF. This rearrangement joins TRBV19 to TRBJ2-7; 9 positions agree with TRBD1. The germline CDR1 and CDR2 sequences are LNHDA and SQIVND (reference sequence). Trimming removed 5 bases from V and 3 bases from J; junction bases left unmatched: 8. The length of the CDR3 is 15 residues.

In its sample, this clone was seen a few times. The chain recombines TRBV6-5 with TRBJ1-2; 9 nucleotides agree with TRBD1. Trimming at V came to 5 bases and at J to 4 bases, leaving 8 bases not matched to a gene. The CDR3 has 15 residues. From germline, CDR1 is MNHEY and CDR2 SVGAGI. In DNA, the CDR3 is TGTGCCAGCAGTGCTCACAGGGGGCGCGGCTATGGCTACACCTTC. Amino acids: CASSAHRGRGYGYTF.

The chain's CDR3 is CASSTAAPDTQYF. The CDR3 DNA reads TGCGCCAGCAGCACAGCGGCGCCGGATACGCAGTATTTT. The chain employs TRBV5-1 and TRBJ2-3; perhaps TRBD2 as D (5 bases). Per germline, CDR1 SGHRS and CDR2 YFSETQ. The CDR3 contains 13 residues. With 4 bases removed from V and 6 bases from J, the gap between germline ends came to 12 bases.

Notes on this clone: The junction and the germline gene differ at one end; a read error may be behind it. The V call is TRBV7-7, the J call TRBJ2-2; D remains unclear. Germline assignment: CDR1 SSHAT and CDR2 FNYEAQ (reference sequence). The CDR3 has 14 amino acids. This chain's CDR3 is CASSLRPGTGELFF. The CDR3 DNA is TGTGCTAGCAGCTTAAGGCCGGGCACCGGGGAGCTGTTTTTT.

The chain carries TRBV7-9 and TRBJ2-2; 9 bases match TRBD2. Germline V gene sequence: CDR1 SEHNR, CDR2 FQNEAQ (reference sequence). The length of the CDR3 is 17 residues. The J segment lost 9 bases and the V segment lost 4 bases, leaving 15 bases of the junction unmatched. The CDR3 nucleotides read TGTGCCAGCAGCTCTGGGGCGGATCCTAGCGGGGTACGGGAGCTGTTTTTT. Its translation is CASSSGADPSGVRELFF.

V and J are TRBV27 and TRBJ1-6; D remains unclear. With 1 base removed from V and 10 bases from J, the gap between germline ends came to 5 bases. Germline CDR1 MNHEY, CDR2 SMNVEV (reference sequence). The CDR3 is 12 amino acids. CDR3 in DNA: TGTGCCAGCAGTTTATTTGGCTCACCCCTCCACTTT. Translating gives CASSLFGSPLHF.

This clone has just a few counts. The chain's CDR3 is CALWTGTLGTEAFF. The CDR3 DNA is TGTGCCCTCTGGACAGGGACATTGGGCACTGAAGCTTTCTTT. The chain employs TRBV10-3 and TRBJ1-1; 8 bases match TRBD1. V lost 11 bases and J lost 4; bases outside the gene matches: 12. The CDR3 is 14 amino acids. From germline, CDR1 is ENHRY and CDR2 SYGVKD.

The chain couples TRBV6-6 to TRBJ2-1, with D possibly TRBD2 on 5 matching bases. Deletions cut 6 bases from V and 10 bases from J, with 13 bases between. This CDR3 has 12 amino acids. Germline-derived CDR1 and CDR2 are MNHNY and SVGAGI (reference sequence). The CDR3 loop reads CASRPPSGEQFF. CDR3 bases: TGTGCCAGCAGGCCACCTTCGGGGGAGCAGTTCTTC.

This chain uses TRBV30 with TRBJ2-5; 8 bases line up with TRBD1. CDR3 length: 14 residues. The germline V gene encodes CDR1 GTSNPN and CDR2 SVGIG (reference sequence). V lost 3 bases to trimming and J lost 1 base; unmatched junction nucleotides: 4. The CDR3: CAWRRQGFQETQYF. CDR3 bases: TGTGCCTGGAGAAGACAGGGGTTCCAAGAGACCCAGTACTTC.

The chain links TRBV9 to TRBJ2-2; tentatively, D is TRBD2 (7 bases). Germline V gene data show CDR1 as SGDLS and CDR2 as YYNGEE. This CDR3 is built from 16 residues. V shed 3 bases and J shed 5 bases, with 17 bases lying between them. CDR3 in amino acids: CASSERGGRRTGELFF. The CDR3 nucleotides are TGTGCCAGCAGCGAGAGGGGGGGACGGCGGACCGGGGAGCTGTTTTTT.

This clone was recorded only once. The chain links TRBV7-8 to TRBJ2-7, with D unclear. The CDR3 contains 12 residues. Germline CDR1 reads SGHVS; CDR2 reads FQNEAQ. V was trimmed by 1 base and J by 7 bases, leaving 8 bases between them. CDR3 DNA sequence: TGTGCCAGCAGCTTAGTGGGCCTGGAGCAGTACTTC. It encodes CASSLVGLEQYF.

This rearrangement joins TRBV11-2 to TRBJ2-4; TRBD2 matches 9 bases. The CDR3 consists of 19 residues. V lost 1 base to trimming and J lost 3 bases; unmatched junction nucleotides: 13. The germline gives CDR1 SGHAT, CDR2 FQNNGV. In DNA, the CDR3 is TGTGCCAGCAGCTTAGTCCTGCGGGGGGGCACGAGTGGCAAAAACATTCAGTACTTC. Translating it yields CASSLVLRGGTSGKNIQYF.

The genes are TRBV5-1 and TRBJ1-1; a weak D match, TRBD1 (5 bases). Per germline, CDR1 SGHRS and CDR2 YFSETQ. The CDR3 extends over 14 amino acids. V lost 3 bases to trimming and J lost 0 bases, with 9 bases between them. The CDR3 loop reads CASSWEGLNTEAFF. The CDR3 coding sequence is TGCGCCAGCAGCTGGGAGGGGCTGAACACTGAAGCTTTCTTT.

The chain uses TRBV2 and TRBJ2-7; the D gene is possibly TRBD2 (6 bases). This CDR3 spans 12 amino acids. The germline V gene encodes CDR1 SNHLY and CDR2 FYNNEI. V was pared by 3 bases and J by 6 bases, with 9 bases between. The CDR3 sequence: CASSEGGSEQYF. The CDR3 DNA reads TGTGCCAGCAGTGAGGGGGGTAGCGAGCAGTACTTC.

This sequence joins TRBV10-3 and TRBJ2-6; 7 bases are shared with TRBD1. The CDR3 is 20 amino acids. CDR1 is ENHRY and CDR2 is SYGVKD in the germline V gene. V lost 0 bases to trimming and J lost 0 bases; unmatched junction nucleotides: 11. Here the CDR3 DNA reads TGTGCCATCAGTGAGTCGTGGGGACAGCAGGGTCCCTCTGGGGCCAACGTCCTGACTTTC. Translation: CAISESWGQQGPSGANVLTF.

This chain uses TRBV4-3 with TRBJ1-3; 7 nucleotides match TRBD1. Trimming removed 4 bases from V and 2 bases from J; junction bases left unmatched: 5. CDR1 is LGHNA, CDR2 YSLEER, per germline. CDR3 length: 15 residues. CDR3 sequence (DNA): TGCGCCAGCAGCCCTACAGGGGAAGCTGGAAACACCATATATTTT. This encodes CASSPTGEAGNTIYF.

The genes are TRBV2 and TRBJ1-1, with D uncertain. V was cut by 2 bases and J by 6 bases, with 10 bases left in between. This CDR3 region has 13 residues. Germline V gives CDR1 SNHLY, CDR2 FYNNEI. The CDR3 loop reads CASSESSMSEAFF. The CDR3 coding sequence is TGTGCCAGCAGTGAATCATCCATGTCTGAAGCTTTCTTT.

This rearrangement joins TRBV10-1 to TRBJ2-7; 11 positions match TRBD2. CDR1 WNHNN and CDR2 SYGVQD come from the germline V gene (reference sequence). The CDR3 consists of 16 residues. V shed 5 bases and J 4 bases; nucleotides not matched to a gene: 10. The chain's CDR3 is CASSSGLAGGGYEQYF. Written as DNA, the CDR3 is TGCGCCAGCAGTTCCGGACTAGCGGGCGGTGGGTACGAGCAGTACTTC.

The CDR3 protein is CSVVGGGFYENEQFF. In nucleotides, the CDR3 is TGCAGCGTTGTCGGAGGAGGCTTTTACGAGAATGAGCAGTTCTTC. V usage is TRBV29-1 and J usage is TRBJ2-1; possible D gene TRBD2, 5 bases. Trimming shortened V by 4 bases and J by 7 bases, and 20 bases separated the two germline ends. Germline values: CDR1 SQVTM, CDR2 ANQGSEA. CDR3 length equals 15 residues.